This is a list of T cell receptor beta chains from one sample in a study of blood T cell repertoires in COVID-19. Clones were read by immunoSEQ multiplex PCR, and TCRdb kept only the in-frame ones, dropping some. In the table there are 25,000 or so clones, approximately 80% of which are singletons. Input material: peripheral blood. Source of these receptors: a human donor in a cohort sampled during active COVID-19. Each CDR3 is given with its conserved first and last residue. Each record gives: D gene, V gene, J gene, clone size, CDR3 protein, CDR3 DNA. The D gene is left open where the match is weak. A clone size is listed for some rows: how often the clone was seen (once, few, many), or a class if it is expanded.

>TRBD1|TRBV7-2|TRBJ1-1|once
CASSSLAGGTEAFF
TGTGCCAGCAGCTCCCTCGCAGGGGGCACTGAAGCTTTCTTT
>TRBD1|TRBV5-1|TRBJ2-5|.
CASSLQPGQKQETQYF
TGCGCCAGCAGCTTGCAACCGGGACAGAAGCAAGAGACCCAGTACTTC
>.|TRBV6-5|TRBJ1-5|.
CASSLDSNQPQHF
TGTGCCAGCAGTCTAGATAGCAATCAGCCCCAGCATTTT
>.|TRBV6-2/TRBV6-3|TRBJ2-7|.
CASSPGRYEQYF
TGTGCCAGCAGCCCGGGGCGATACGAGCAGTACTTC
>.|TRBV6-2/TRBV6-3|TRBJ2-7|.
CASSLTGDRSEQYF
TGTGCCAGCAGTTTAACAGGAGACAGAAGCGAGCAGTACTTC
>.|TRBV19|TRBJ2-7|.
CATGREGLYEQYF
TGTGCCACCGGTAGAGAGGGCTTATACGAGCAGTACTTC
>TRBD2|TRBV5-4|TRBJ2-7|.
CASSGGLAGAYEQYF
TGTGCCAGCAGCGGGGGACTAGCGGGGGCCTACGAGCAGTACTTC
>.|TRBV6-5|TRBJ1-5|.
CASKGENQPQHF
TGTGCCAGCAAGGGGGAGAATCAGCCCCAGCATTTT
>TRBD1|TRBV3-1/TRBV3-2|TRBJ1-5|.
CASSTTGGNQPQHF
TGTGCCAGCAGCACAACAGGGGGAAATCAGCCCCAGCATTTT
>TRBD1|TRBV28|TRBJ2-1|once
CATTGWDNEQFF
TGTGCCACGACAGGGTGGGACAATGAGCAGTTCTTC
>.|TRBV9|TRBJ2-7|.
CASSVGIGYEQYF
TGTGCCAGCAGCGTAGGAATCGGGTACGAGCAGTACTTC
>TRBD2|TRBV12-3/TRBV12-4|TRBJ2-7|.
CASSYPSGGEQYF
TGTGCCAGCAGTTACCCTTCGGGGGGCGAGCAGTACTTC
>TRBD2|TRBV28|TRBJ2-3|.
CASSSAGYTDTQYF
TGTGCCAGCAGTTCAGCGGGGTACACAGATACGCAGTATTTT
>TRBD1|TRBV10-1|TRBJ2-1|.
CASSVGQAHNEQFF
TGCGCCAGCAGTGTAGGACAGGCCCACAATGAGCAGTTCTTC
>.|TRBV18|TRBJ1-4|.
CASSPQRAVEKLFF
TGTGCCAGCTCTCCCCAGAGGGCGGTCGAAAAACTGTTTTTT
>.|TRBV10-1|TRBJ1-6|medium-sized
CASSPGYNSPLHF
TGCGCCAGCAGTCCAGGGTATAATTCACCCCTCCACTTT
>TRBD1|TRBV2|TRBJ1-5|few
CASSEGTGVYQPQHF
TGTGCCAGCAGTGAAGGGACAGGGGTATATCAGCCCCAGCATTTT
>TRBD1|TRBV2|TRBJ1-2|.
CASRVDRGDNYGYTF
TGTGCCAGCAGGGTAGACAGGGGGGACAACTATGGCTACACCTTC
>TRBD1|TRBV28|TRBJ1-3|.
CASSFDRVIGNTIYF
TGTGCCAGCAGTTTCGACAGGGTAATCGGAAACACCATATATTTT
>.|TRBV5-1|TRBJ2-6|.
CASSLEAVLSGANVLTF
TGCGCCAGCAGCTTGGAAGCCGTACTCTCTGGGGCCAACGTCCTGACTTTC
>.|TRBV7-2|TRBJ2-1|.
CASSLARDRGYEQFF
TGTGCCAGCAGCTTAGCCCGAGACCGGGGTTATGAGCAGTTCTTC
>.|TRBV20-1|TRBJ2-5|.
CSAELRETQYF
TGCAGTGCTGAGTTGCGAGAGACCCAGTACTTC
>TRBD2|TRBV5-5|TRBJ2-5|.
CASSLEVAGGRETQYF
TGTGCCAGCAGCTTGGAAGTAGCGGGAGGCCGGGAGACCCAGTACTTC
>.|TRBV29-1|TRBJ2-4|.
CSVEWGQGRKNIQYF
TGCAGCGTTGAGTGGGGGCAGGGCCGTAAAAACATTCAGTACTTC
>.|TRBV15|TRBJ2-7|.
CATSRDQVYEQYF
TGTGCCACCAGCAGAGATCAGGTGTACGAGCAGTACTTC
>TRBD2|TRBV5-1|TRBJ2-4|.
CASSRGEEGSKNIQYF
TGCGCCAGCAGCCGGGGGGAGGAGGGTTCCAAAAACATTCAGTACTTC
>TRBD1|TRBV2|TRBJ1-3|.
CASSTDRGNTIYF
TGTGCCAGCAGTACGGACAGGGGAAACACCATATATTTT
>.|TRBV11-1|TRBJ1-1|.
CASSYYYREEAEAFF
TGTGCCAGCAGCTACTATTACAGAGAGGAGGCTGAAGCTTTCTTT
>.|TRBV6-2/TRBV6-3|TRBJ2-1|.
CASSYAPGVVRNEQFF
TGTGCCAGCAGTTACGCTCCGGGAGTAGTAAGGAATGAGCAGTTCTTC
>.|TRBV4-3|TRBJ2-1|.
CASSQGGGPRDEQFF
TGCGCCAGCAGCCAAGGGGGGGGGCCTAGGGATGAGCAGTTCTTC
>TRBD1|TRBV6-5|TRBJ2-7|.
CASRTGGDEQYF
TGTGCCAGCAGGACAGGGGGCGACGAGCAGTACTTC
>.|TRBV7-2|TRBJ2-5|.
CASSTDPTTSFRETQYF
TGTGCCAGCAGCACTGACCCCACGACTAGTTTTCGGGAGACCCAGTACTTC
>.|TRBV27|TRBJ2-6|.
CASSHPGLFSGANVLTF
TGTGCCAGCAGTCATCCAGGGCTGTTCTCTGGGGCCAACGTCCTGACTTTC
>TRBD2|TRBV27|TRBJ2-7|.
CASSHTGTSGGGEQYF
TGTGCCAGCAGTCACACCGGGACTAGCGGCGGAGGGGAGCAGTACTTC
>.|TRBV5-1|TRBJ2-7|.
CASSSNLQGKGLYEQYF
TGCGCCAGCAGCTCGAATCTACAGGGTAAGGGGCTTTACGAGCAGTACTTC
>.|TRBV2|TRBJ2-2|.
CASSPGLTTGGELFF
TGTGCCAGCAGCCCCGGGCTTACCACAGGGGGGGAGCTGTTTTTT
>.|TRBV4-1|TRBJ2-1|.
CASSQVRDFDEQFF
TGCGCCAGCAGCCAAGTGCGGGATTTCGATGAGCAGTTCTTC
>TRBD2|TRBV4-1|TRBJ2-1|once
CASSQTSGDYNEQFF
TGCGCCAGCAGCCAAACTAGCGGGGACTACAATGAGCAGTTCTTC
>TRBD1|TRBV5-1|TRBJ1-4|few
CASSLLPQGGGKLFF
TGCGCCAGCAGCTTACTTCCCCAGGGGGGCGGGAAACTGTTTTTT
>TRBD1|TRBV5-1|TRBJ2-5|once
CASSWGTGVGETQYF
TGCGCCAGCAGCTGGGGGACAGGGGTTGGGGAGACCCAGTACTTC
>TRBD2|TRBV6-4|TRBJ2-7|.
CASSVEAGTSYEQYF
TGTGCCAGCAGTGTCGAAGCGGGGACCTCCTACGAGCAGTACTTC
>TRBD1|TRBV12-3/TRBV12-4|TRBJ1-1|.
CASKPGQETRAFF
TGTGCCAGCAAACCGGGACAGGAGACGAGAGCTTTCTTT
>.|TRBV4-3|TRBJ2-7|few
CASSQSSLAPGAYEQYF
TGCGCCAGCAGCCAGTCATCCCTAGCCCCTGGAGCCTACGAGCAGTACTTC
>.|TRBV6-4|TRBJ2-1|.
CASSDGVRAQNEQFF
TGTGCCAGCAGTGACGGCGTCAGGGCACAGAATGAGCAGTTCTTC
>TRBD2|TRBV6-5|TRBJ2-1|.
CASSRESGNYNEQFF
TGTGCCAGCAGCCGCGAGAGCGGGAACTACAATGAGCAGTTCTTC
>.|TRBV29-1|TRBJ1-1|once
CSVEDGGFHQNTEAFF
TGCAGCGTTGAAGACGGGGGTTTCCACCAGAACACTGAAGCTTTCTTT
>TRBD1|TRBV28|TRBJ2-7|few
CASSGTEPNEQYF
TGTGCCAGCAGCGGGACAGAACCCAACGAGCAGTACTTC
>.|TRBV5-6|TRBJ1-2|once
CASSGMTSVFSYGYTF
TGTGCCAGCAGCGGAATGACATCAGTTTTCAGCTATGGCTACACCTTC
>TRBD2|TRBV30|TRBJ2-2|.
CAWSVRGGRAAGELFF
TGTGCCTGGAGTGTACGGGGCGGGAGGGCCGCCGGGGAGCTGTTTTTT
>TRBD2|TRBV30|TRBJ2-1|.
CAWSQGLAGNEQFF
TGTGCCTGGAGTCAGGGACTAGCGGGGAATGAGCAGTTCTTC
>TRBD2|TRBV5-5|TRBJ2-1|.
CASSPRTSGISYNEQFF
TGTGCCAGCAGCCCAAGGACTAGCGGGATCTCCTACAATGAGCAGTTCTTC
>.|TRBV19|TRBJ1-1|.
CASSSRTSPEAFF
TGTGCCAGTAGCTCCCGGACTTCCCCTGAAGCTTTCTTT
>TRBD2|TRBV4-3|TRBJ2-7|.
CASSQDGLAGTYEQYF
TGCGCCAGCAGCCAAGATGGACTAGCGGGCACCTACGAGCAGTACTTC
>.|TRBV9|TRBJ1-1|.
CASSGSGSNTEAFF
TGTGCCAGCAGCGGCTCCGGGTCTAACACTGAAGCTTTCTTT